The present T cell receptor (beta chain) was sequenced within a study of CD8 T cells in Susac syndrome. TCR beta sequences were obtained from blood CD8+ and CD4+ T cells. The multiple sclerosis controls were treatment-naive patients, and their relapsing-remitting disease was stable or active. Through negative isolation, CD4+ and CD8+ T cells were obtained, while TEMRA cells were enriched using FACS. With random hexamers, 0.5 to 1 ug RNA was reverse transcribed. immunoSEQ multiplex PCR amplified TCR beta CDR3 across 54 Vbeta, 13 Jbeta. TCRdb re-derived calls from the immunoSEQ multiplex PCR reads in MiXCR, one entry per CDR3 protein. The data show some 76,000 distinct CDR3 sequences, more than 85% seen once. CDR1 and CDR2 (germline): DFQATT, SNEGSKA (reference sequence). The length of the CDR3 is 15 residues. V was clipped by 5 bases and J by 3 bases; unmatched bases: 8.

V and J are TRBV20-1 and TRBJ1-5; TRBD1 matches 9 bases. This clonotype was obtained from a human donor with multiple sclerosis. The specimen was CD8+ T cells from PBMCs. In DNA form, the CDR3 reads TGCAGTGCTTCCTGGACAGGGGCACCCAATCAGCCCCAGCATTTT. This sequence encodes CSASWTGAPNQPQHF.